This T cell receptor (beta chain) appears in the sequencing data of a study of early T cells in non-severe SARS-CoV-2 infection. In the study overall: Bulk RNA from unsorted whole blood was sequenced; chains were unpaired.

In its sample, this clonotype was seen many times. The CDR3 has 14 residues. The V and J ends lost 2 bases and 1 base respectively, with 8 bases between them. Looked up from germline, CDR1 is MDHEN and CDR2 is SYDVKM. One entry per CDR3 protein results from TCRdb running MiXCR on the 5' RACE reads. Here the sample spans 30,000 to 40,000 distinct CDR3 sequences, 5% to 6% being singletons. The sequenced material came from whole blood. The TCR sequence derives from an adult who was a healthcare worker with PCR-confirmed SARS-CoV-2 infection or an uninfected control (not recorded which). The V gene is TRBV28, the J gene TRBJ1-1, with D perhaps matching TRBD1 (5 bases). Here the CDR3 reads CASSLGHSNTEAFF. CDR3 DNA: TGTGCCAGCAGTTTAGGACATTCGAACACTGAAGCTTTCTTT.